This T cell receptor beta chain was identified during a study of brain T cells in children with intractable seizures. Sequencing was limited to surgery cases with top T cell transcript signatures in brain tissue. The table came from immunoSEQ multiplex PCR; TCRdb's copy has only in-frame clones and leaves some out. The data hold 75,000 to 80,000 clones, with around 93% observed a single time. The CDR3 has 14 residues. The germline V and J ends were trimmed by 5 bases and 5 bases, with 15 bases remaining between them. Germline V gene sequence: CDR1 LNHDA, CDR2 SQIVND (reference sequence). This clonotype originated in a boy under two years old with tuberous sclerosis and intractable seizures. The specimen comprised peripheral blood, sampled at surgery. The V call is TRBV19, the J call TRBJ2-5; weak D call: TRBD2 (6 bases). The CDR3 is CASSHPGVVETQYF. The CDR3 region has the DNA TGTGCCAGTAGTCATCCGGGAGTGGTGGAGACCCAGTACTTC.